The entry below describes one T cell receptor (beta chain). Its target antigen remains unknown. The input lacks base qualities; no much larger clone sits a single base away. The CDR3 numbers 18 residues from cysteine through phenylalanine. Just CDR3 DNA is preserved here, 54 bases in frame from base 1. CDR1 and CDR2 were assigned from the germline V gene as SGDLS and YYNGEE. Unmatched junction bases come to 11, with V trimmed by 3 bases and J by 2 bases. The library was generated by the immunoSEQ multiplex PCR assay. For the multiplex PCR, a mixture combining 60 forward primers for TCR Vbeta segments and 13 reverse primers for TCR Jbeta segments was used. A multiplex PCR assay on genomic DNA amplified the CDR3 region of rearranged TCR beta genes. The amplified TCR beta libraries were sequenced on the Illumina HiSeq System as 87-base-pair reads. As for the original processing: A later analysis tallied roughly 76 million unique TCR beta chains across the 666 repertoires, and approximately 9.9 million of those chains were shared by two or more donors. Raw reads were error-corrected and collapsed into unique sequences by a nearest-neighbor algorithm in which closely related sequences were merged to remove PCR and sequencing errors. CDR3 sequences were aligned to IMGT reference sequences to assign V, D and J gene segments. For a sequence to be retained, a match of at least six nucleotides was required to both a V gene segment and a J gene segment. A rearrangement was called productive if the CDR3 had no stop codons and remained in frame with V and J, and every other rearrangement was called non-productive. Following IMGT convention, CDR3 was defined as the stretch from the second conserved V-encoded cysteine up to the conserved J-encoded phenylalanine. In an earlier analysis of some 550 of the donors, sequences lacking an unambiguous match to a single V gene segment were excluded. An earlier analysis of 587 of the donors called V segments functional above 56.7% productive rearrangements and segregating when the between-donor standard deviation exceeded 5%. A statistical classification framework was built to diagnose cytomegalovirus status from the catalog of TCR beta chain sequences. In a later analysis, V and J genes were assigned by comparing TCR nucleotide sequences against IMGT/GENE-DB human TR gene sequences. The TCRdist pipeline was used in a later analysis to assign CDR3 sequences and most-parsimonious VDJ recombination scenarios. A later analysis defined each TCR beta chain by its CDR3 amino acid sequence plus V-gene family, and excluded reads lacking a unique V-gene family. In a later analysis, fewer than 650 highly shared, low-generation-probability nucleotide sequences were removed to address suspected cross-contamination and a sequencing artifact. In a later analysis, a clonal expansion index was calculated for each public chain from normalized within-repertoire ranks of inferred template counts. A later analysis computed generation probabilities with a VDJ recombination model fitted to out-of-frame rearrangements, and checked the results against IGoR. In a later analysis, TCR-TCR, TCR-HLA and TCR-CMV co-occurrence was scored with hypergeometric tests, and a repertoire-size bias correction was applied to TCR pairs. False discovery rates were estimated in a later analysis by permuting HLA or CMV assignments 20 times. A later analysis grouped co-occurring TCRs with DBSCAN, adding TCRdist sequence similarity when clustering within HLA-allele-positive subsets. For co-occurrence clustering, repertoires with fewer than 30,000 or more than 120,000 public chains were excluded, along with about five repertoires with anomalous nucleotide sharing. TCRdb stores this immuneACCESS table with in-frame sequences only. Part of the clones is absent; in the studies checked, under half of the shortfall reflects unresolved V genes, and no reason is known for the rest. That table gives V, J and clone size, and the DNA gave D and trimming. Across this sample there are about 200,000 clones, with more than 75% seen only once. 6.5% of the sample goes to the ten largest clones.

The sample comes from a study of cytomegalovirus exposure and HLA in healthy donors (dated by TCRdb to 2016 to 2017). With regard to the full study: In an earlier analysis of about 560 of the donors, roughly 300 Gb of sequence data and some 100 million unique TCR beta sequences from about 179 million T cells were reported. The T cell repertoires of 550 to 850 subjects were profiled by immunosequencing and related to cytomegalovirus serostatus. The number of typed donors differed by locus: roughly 629-630 for A, B, C, DRB1 and DQB1; about 520 for DQA1; 606 for DPA1; and 450 to 480 for DPB1. To predict cytomegalovirus infection status, the study combined high-throughput TCR immunosequencing, statistical association of individual TCRs with disease status, and machine learning. To study patterns of TCR occurrence, a later analysis re-analyzed previously published TCR beta repertoires from 550 to 800 donors and added high-resolution HLA genotyping. The genetic ancestry cluster associated with self-reported Caucasian donors included 81% of the roughly 410 genotyped donors. Roughly 5 DR-DQ haplotypes were handled as single units for association and clustering, since linkage in the cohort was strong. The study aimed to test whether cataloging public T cell receptors could reveal signatures of past pathogen exposure. Every repertoire in the discovery cohort had been generated on one and the same sequencing platform. On average, around 200,000 unique TCR beta nucleotide sequences were sequenced per donor among a few hundred genotyped donors of the cohort, with roughly 19% of those sequences being non-productive. Rather than drawing on any new phenotypic data, the later analysis identified candidate immune exposures from TCR beta sequences and the way those sequences occurred across donors. Both class I and class II loci were covered by HLA typing, at four-digit resolution. In addition to the first cohort of hundreds of subjects, a separate validation cohort of some 120 different subjects was used. An earlier analysis of more than 450 of the donors used high-throughput TCR beta sequencing to judge whether each TCR beta V gene segment behaved as functional or pseudogenic. Donor age, sex, ethnicity and CMV serostatus were compiled together with the repertoire data. In a later genetic analysis, genome-wide SNP genotypes for about 65% of the roughly 670 donors were used, and that subset was treated as a discovery cohort. An early release covering 550 to 700 HLA-typed donors comprised roughly 300 gigabases of sequencing data and 85 million or so unique TCR sequences.

The cohort comprised hundreds of healthy bone marrow donors. At the time of sampling, every cohort member was nominally healthy, though immune exposures that went unrecorded were likely present. The donor tested CMV seropositive, placing the donor among the 289 seropositive members of the cohort. A peripheral blood sample was collected from each donor, and TCR beta sequencing was performed on peripheral blood mononuclear cells. The Qiagen DNeasy Blood Extraction Kit was used to extract genomic DNA from the blood cell samples. What the study reported, not specific to this receptor: Most TCR sequences were seen in very few donors, while some public TCRs were found in many individuals. An association between a missense DCLRE1C variant and V-gene and J-gene trimming of TCR beta chains was found in a later genetic analysis and replicated in an independent cohort. For the cohort, immune exposure information was limited to CMV serostatus. A further reported finding was that TCR beta sequences accurately predicted the HLA-A and HLA-B alleles for most subjects in the first cohort. The 87-base-pair reads could not distinguish some IMGT-functional V segments, including TRBV6-2 and TRBV6-3, so those segments were excluded. In a later analysis, HLA-associated TCR beta chains were found to be more clonally expanded and to have lower generation probabilities than equally common non-associated chains. It was suggested by the authors that the approach could potentially be generalized to other disease states and immunological phenotypes. A later analysis found that TCR association rates varied across HLA loci, with DRB1 alleles showing the most associated TCRs and HLA-C alleles the fewest. The classifier was reported to diagnose cytomegalovirus status with high specificity and sensitivity in both the original cohort and the validation cohort. Compared with the approximately 710-donor mean, donors in an Asian-associated ancestry cluster had fewer N-insertions in productive TCRs, according to a later genetic analysis. A later analysis found that most CMV-associated TCR beta chains appeared HLA-restricted, with HLA associations seemingly driven largely by CMV exposure. A cluster of highly shared sequence variants was judged likely to represent a technical artifact of the sequencing pipeline. According to a later analysis, parvovirus B19, influenza, CMV and Epstein-Barr virus appeared linked to several top co-occurrence clusters. In an earlier analysis of over 550 of the donors, most TCR beta V segments were observed in productive rearrangements about 90% or about 30% of the time, broadly matching IMGT annotations. Strong co-occurrence of HLA alleles, especially DR and DQ, made assigning TCR associations to individual alleles difficult. This cohort had only TCR beta chains sequenced, and the lack of alpha or paired-chain data limited which features could be detected. The study gave a list of under 200 TCR beta chains associated with cytomegalovirus. Sequencing depth was assumed to be roughly uniform across donors in the presence/absence analyses, though that assumption may not hold. A later analysis associated roughly 17,000 TCR beta sequences with specific HLA alleles at a false discovery rate of 0.05. HLA typing was unavailable for some donors at each locus, so association tests used only the typed subset. Linkage disequilibrium might explain the correlated functional status among segregating V segments, but an unknown experimental factor could not be ruled out. The earlier analysis of 587 of the donors excluded 15 to 20 rarely observed V segments, including chromosome 9 orphons, because counts were too low. A few of the identified cytomegalovirus-associated TCR beta chains were confirmed in vitro to be specific for cytomegalovirus antigens.

The V and J segments used are TRBV9 and TRBJ2-1; 10 bases in the middle match TRBD2. Source material: PBMCs. This TCR derives from a woman aged 50 to 65 in good health and CMV-seropositive. The DNA is TGTGCCAGCAGCGAGGAAGCGGGAGGGCCTAGTACCTACAATGAGCAGTTCTTC. It is translated as CASSEEAGGPSTYNEQFF.